The 11 T cell receptor beta chains presented below share a single source sample, sequenced in a study of shared clonotypes between healthy human individuals. Using immunoSEQ multiplex PCR, the repertoire was profiled, and TCRdb retains in-frame clones only, with some absent. The sample has some 2.3 million clones, approximately 95% seen once; the top ten hold 0.39%. The sequencing sample was made of naive CD4+ T cells from PBMCs. The sample's subset: CD45RA+ positively selected. The receptor set was obtained from a man younger than 30 in good health. Some clones in this sample may be carry-over from other donors' samples.

Turning to this clone: Other DNA sequences from this sample encode an identical CDR3 as well. The chain is built from TRBV6-5 and TRBJ2-3; D might be TRBD2 (5 bases). In germline, CDR1 is MNHEY, CDR2 SVGAGI. Trimming left V 2 bases short and J 0 bases short, with 6 bases between. The CDR3 has 14 amino acids. This chain's CDR3 is CASSYRTSTDTQYF. CDR3 coding DNA: TGTGCCAGCAGTTACCGGACTAGCACAGATACGCAGTATTTT.

This chain connects TRBV25-1 to TRBJ1-4; 9 bases agree with TRBD1. Germline V gene lookup returns CDR1 MGHDK and CDR2 SYGVNS. V lost 2 bases, J lost 1 base, and 5 bases stayed unmatched. This CDR3 has 17 amino acids. The CDR3 region is CASSERGQGGTNEKLFF. CDR3 coding DNA: TGTGCCAGCAGTGAAAGGGGACAGGGAGGAACTAATGAAAAACTGTTTTTT.

This clone was seen only once. The gene calls are TRBV14 and TRBJ2-7; D is perhaps TRBD1 (6 bases). This CDR3 contains 15 residues. Germline V gene sequence: CDR1 SGHDN, CDR2 FVKESK. Deletions cut 3 bases from V and 3 bases from J, with 15 bases between. Here the CDR3 reads CASSQSGQRNYEQYF. CDR3 coding DNA: TGTGCCAGCAGCCAGTCCGGACAGCGGAACTACGAGCAGTACTTC.

The genes are TRBV30 and TRBJ2-5; D unresolved. Trimming removed 1 base at V and 1 base at J, with 7 bases between. CDR1 is GTSNPN, CDR2 SVGIG, per germline (reference sequence). The CDR3 runs 13 residues. This chain's CDR3 is CAWSGNSQETQYF. The CDR3 nucleotides read TGTGCCTGGAGTGGAAACAGCCAAGAGACCCAGTACTTC.

V is TRBV5-4 and J is TRBJ2-2; 9 bases match TRBD2. V was clipped by 4 bases and J by 4 bases; unmatched bases: 11. The V gene's germline CDR1 is SGHNT and CDR2 YYREEE (reference sequence). This CDR3 is 17 amino acids long. The CDR3 sequence is CASSPGTSRPRTGELFF. The DNA of the CDR3 is TGTGCCAGCAGCCCCGGGACTAGCCGCCCTCGCACCGGGGAGCTGTTTTTT.

The chain has TRBV23-1 and TRBJ2-7; D unresolved. TRBV23-1 qualifies as an ORF whose function is uncertain. Trimming left V 3 bases short and J 0 bases short, with 21 bases between. This CDR3 has 18 residues. In DNA, the CDR3 is TGCGCCAGCAGTCATACCGGACGACGCAGAATCAGCTCCTACGAGCAGTACTTC. As protein: CASSHTGRRRISSYEQYF.

This clone was recorded only once. This chain connects TRBV11-2 to TRBJ2-1; weak D call: TRBD2 (6 bases). This CDR3 has 19 amino acids. Trimming took 5 bases from V and 2 from J, leaving 25 bases between them. The germline V gene has CDR1 SGHAT and CDR2 FQNNGV. The CDR3 loop reads CASSQQDSAWRGTYNEQFF. The CDR3 bases are TGTGCCAGCAGCCAACAGGATTCGGCATGGCGGGGAACCTACAATGAGCAGTTCTTC.

The V and J genes are TRBV11-2 and TRBJ2-3, with D perhaps TRBD1 or TRBD2 (5 bases each). V was clipped by 2 bases and J by 2 bases, with 20 bases between them. This CDR3 has 18 amino acids. Germline loops: CDR1 SGHAT, CDR2 FQNNGV. The CDR3 protein is CASSLRGGGASITDTQYF. The CDR3 DNA sequence: TGTGCCAGCAGCTTAAGGGGTGGGGGAGCGTCGATCACAGATACGCAGTATTTT.

This clone was seen a single time. The chain combines TRBV28 with TRBJ1-2; the match to TRBD1 covers 8 bases. V trimming: 7 bases; J trimming: 4 bases; junction bases outside the gene matches: 17. The CDR3 is made up of 17 amino acids. CDR1 and CDR2 from the germline V gene are MDHEN and SYDVKM. CDR3 sequence: CASTPSPGQAFGYGYTF. The DNA for the CDR3 is TGTGCCAGCACGCCCTCGCCGGGACAGGCCTTCGGCTATGGCTACACCTTC.

The V and J genes are TRBV5-1 and TRBJ1-3; a weak D match, TRBD1 (5 bases). V lost 0 bases to trimming and J lost 2 bases, with 9 bases between them. Germline V CDR1 and CDR2: SGHRS, YFSETQ. This CDR3 region has 15 residues. The chain's CDR3 is CASSLEAGAGNTIYF. As DNA, the CDR3 is TGCGCCAGCAGCTTGGAAGCGGGGGCTGGAAACACCATATATTTT.

This clone was seen just once. Other DNA sequences in this specimen translate into the identical CDR3. The J gene is TRBJ2-7, the V gene TRBV5-5, with D unclear. The V and J ends lost 0 bases and 4 bases respectively, with 5 bases between them. Per the germline V gene, CDR1 is SGHKS and CDR2 is YYEKEE (reference sequence). The CDR3 totals 12 residues. The CDR3 sequence is CASSLGAYEQYF. Written as DNA, the CDR3 is TGTGCCAGCAGCTTGGGGGCTTACGAGCAGTACTTC.